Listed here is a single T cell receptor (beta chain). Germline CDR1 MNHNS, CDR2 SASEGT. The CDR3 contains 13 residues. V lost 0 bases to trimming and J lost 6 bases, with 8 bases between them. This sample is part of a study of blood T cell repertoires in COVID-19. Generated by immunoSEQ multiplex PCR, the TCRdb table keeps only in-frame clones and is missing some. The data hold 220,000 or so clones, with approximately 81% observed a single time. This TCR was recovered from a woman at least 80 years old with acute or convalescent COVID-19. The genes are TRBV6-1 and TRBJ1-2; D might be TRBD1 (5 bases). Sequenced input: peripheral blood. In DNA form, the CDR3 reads TGTGCCAGCAGTGAAGCGACAGTAAATGGCTACACCTTC. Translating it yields CASSEATVNGYTF.